The 21 T cell receptor beta chains listed next were all sequenced from one sample in a study of blood T cell repertoires in COVID-19. TCRdb keeps only in-frame clones here, not all; method: immunoSEQ multiplex PCR. The table includes roughly 190,000 clones, roughly 92% detected once. Input material: peripheral blood. The receptors were sampled from a man aged 25-40 years with COVID-19, enrolled during active disease.

V is TRBV9 and J is TRBJ2-3; 10 bases map to TRBD2. The CDR3 spans 15 residues. Germline CDR1 SGDLS, CDR2 YYNGEE. V lost 2 bases and J lost 5; bases outside the gene matches: 5. The CDR3 coding sequence is TGTGCCAGCAGCGTCAGCGGGGGGGTGGTAGATACGCAGTATTTT. Its translation: CASSVSGGVVDTQYF. The full variable domain, its missing parts supplied by reference TRBV9 and TRBJ2-3, is DSGVTQTPKHLITATGQRVTLRCSPRSGDLSVYWYQQSLDQGLQFLIQYYNGEERAKGNILERFSAQQFPDLHSELNLSSLELGDSALYFCASSVSGGVVDTQYFGPGTRLTVL.

The rearrangement joins TRBV30 to TRBJ1-1; no reliable D call. Germline-derived CDR1 and CDR2 are GTSNPN and SVGIG (reference sequence). Trimming took off 0 bases at V and 1 base at J, with 6 bases between the two ends. CDR3 length equals 13 residues. This CDR3 is CAWSVYGNTEAFF. Here the CDR3 DNA reads TGTGCCTGGAGTGTTTACGGGAACACTGAAGCTTTCTTT.

V gene TRBV29-1 combines with J gene TRBJ2-3; 8 nucleotides align to TRBD1. J was trimmed by 3 bases and V by 6 bases; bases with no gene match: 8. Germline lookup yields CDR1 SQVTM and CDR2 ANQGSEA. The CDR3 covers 14 residues. CDR3 sequence (DNA): TGCAGCGTGCTCCCGGACAGGGTAACAGATACGCAGTATTTT. It translates to CSVLPDRVTDTQYF.

The V gene is TRBV10-2, the J gene TRBJ2-1, with D maybe TRBD2 (6 bases). Germline lookup yields CDR1 WSHSY and CDR2 SAAADI. Trimming stripped 7 bases from V and 0 bases from J, with 13 bases between. This CDR3 is built from 15 residues. CDR3 coding DNA: TGCGCCAGCATACCGGGACTCCACTCCTACAATGAGCAGTTCTTC. Translating gives CASIPGLHSYNEQFF.

The genes are TRBV5-5 and TRBJ1-5; D not resolved. Trimming stripped 0 bases from V and 0 bases from J, with 10 bases between. Germline lookup yields CDR1 SGHKS and CDR2 YYEKEE (reference sequence). There are 16 residues in the CDR3. CDR3 sequence reads: CASSLAPGYSNQPQHF. As DNA, the CDR3 is TGTGCCAGCAGCTTGGCCCCGGGGTATAGCAATCAGCCCCAGCATTTT.

The chain combines TRBV24-1 with TRBJ2-3; D possibly corresponds to TRBD2 (6 bases). Germline CDR1 and CDR2: KGHDR and SFDVKD. The CDR3 length is 14 residues. V was shortened by 5 bases and J by 1 base, with 9 bases between the two germline ends. The CDR3, as DNA: TGTGCCACCAGTGGGGGGGTTGGCACAGATACGCAGTATTTT. Amino acid sequence: CATSGGVGTDTQYF.

The V and J genes are TRBV2 and TRBJ2-3; the D is unclear. This CDR3 has 13 residues. The V end lost 6 bases, the J end lost 6 bases, and 13 bases lay between the germline ends. Germline V gene lookup returns CDR1 SNHLY and CDR2 FYNNEI. The CDR3 DNA reads TGTGCCAGCAGGATAGAACTATGGGATACGCAGTATTTT. Residues: CASRIELWDTQYF.

CDR3 sequence: CASSLGWDSSNTEAFF. DNA for the CDR3: TGTGCCAGCAGCTTGGGGTGGGACTCCTCGAACACTGAAGCTTTCTTT. The chain links TRBV7-9 to TRBJ1-1, with a possible D match to TRBD1 (5 bases). CDR3 length: 16 amino acids. CDR1 SEHNR and CDR2 FQNEAQ come from the germline V gene (reference sequence). V lost 3 bases, J lost 1 base, and 15 bases lay in between.

V is TRBV5-5 and J is TRBJ2-5; D gene ambiguous. V was shortened by 0 bases and J by 1 base, with 7 bases between the two germline ends. Germline lookup yields CDR1 SGHKS and CDR2 YYEKEE (reference sequence). The CDR3 sequence is 14 residues long. DNA of the CDR3: TGTGCCAGCAGCTTGGGGCTGATCCAAGAGACCCAGTACTTC. Its protein is CASSLGLIQETQYF. The full variable domain, completed using reference TRBV5-5 and TRBJ2-5, is DAGVTQSPTHLIKTRGQQVTLRCSPISGHKSVSWYQQVLGQGPQFIFQYYEKEERGRGNFPDRFSARQFPNYSSELNVNALLLGDSALYLCASSLGLIQETQYFGPGTRLLVL.

The chain employs TRBV30 and TRBJ1-2; D perhaps matches TRBD1 (6 bases). CDR3 size: 12 residues. The V end was cut by 1 base, the J end by 5 bases, with 8 bases between. From germline, CDR1 is GTSNPN and CDR2 SVGIG (reference sequence). CDR3 loop: CAWSGQGYGYTF. CDR3 in DNA: TGTGCCTGGAGTGGCCAGGGGTATGGCTACACCTTC.

This clone appeared once. The J gene is TRBJ1-5, the V gene TRBV14, with TRBD1 matching 10 bases. Trimming took 8 bases from V and 4 from J; bases not matched to a gene: 2. Germline-derived CDR1 and CDR2 are SGHDN and FVKESK. The CDR3 is 13 residues long. For the CDR3, the DNA is TGTGCCAGCCGACAGGGGGCGAATCAGCCCCAGCATTTT. Translating gives CASRQGANQPQHF.

The V call is TRBV6-5, the J call TRBJ1-4; 7 nucleotides agree with TRBD1. Germline-derived CDR1 and CDR2 are MNHEY and SVGAGI. Losses at the gene ends were 6 bases for V and 5 bases for J; bases not matched to a gene: 6. The CDR3 loop spans 14 amino acids. CDR3 loop: CASRTDRWNEKLFF. The CDR3 region has the DNA TGTGCCAGCAGGACGGACAGGTGGAATGAAAAACTGTTTTTT.

The chain combines TRBV3-1 (or the pseudogene TRBV3-2) with TRBJ2-5; D is perhaps TRBD2 (5 bases). This CDR3 region has 16 residues. Per germline, CDR1 LGHDT and CDR2 YNNKEL (reference sequence). V was clipped by 4 bases and J by 2 bases, with 17 bases between them. CDR3: CASSRGRALLQETQYF. The CDR3 DNA reads TGTGCCAGCAGCCGAGGGCGGGCCTTATTACAAGAGACCCAGTACTTC.

The chain recombines TRBV7-9 with TRBJ1-5, with 8 bases that match TRBD1. The CDR3 is 15 amino acids. Trimming at V came to 1 base and at J to 5 bases, leaving 4 bases not matched to a gene. Germline V gene lookup returns CDR1 SEHNR and CDR2 FQNEAQ (reference sequence). CDR3 bases: TGTGCCAGCAGCTTAGGGGACAGGCAAGATCAGCCCCAGCATTTT. It encodes CASSLGDRQDQPQHF.

The chain combines TRBV28 with TRBJ1-2; tentative D call: TRBD1 (6 bases). This CDR3 is built from 16 residues. Trimming took 4 bases from V and 5 from J, leaving 20 bases between them. Germline V gene lookup returns CDR1 MDHEN and CDR2 SYDVKM. The CDR3 nucleotides read TGTGCCAGCAGTTCTCCCCGTGAGGGGGACCGGTATGGCTACACCTTC. Its protein is CASSSPREGDRYGYTF.

The rearrangement joins TRBV5-4 to TRBJ1-1; D might be TRBD1 (6 bases). Per the germline V gene, CDR1 is SGHNT and CDR2 is YYREEE (reference sequence). Trimming pared 2 bases from V and 2 bases from J, leaving 10 bases between. The CDR3 runs 14 residues. As DNA, the CDR3 is TGTGCCAGCAGCTTCCCAGGGGCCAACACTGAAGCTTTCTTT. It specifies CASSFPGANTEAFF.

The DNA of the CDR3 is TGTGCCAGCAGCTTAAGAGATTCACCCCTCCACTTT. This gives the protein CASSLRDSPLHF. This chain connects TRBV11-1 to TRBJ1-6; D unclear. The V end lost 2 bases, the J end lost 8 bases, and 4 bases lay between the germline ends. CDR1 is SGHAT and CDR2 is FQDESV in the germline V gene (reference sequence). The CDR3 contains 12 residues.

The chain combines TRBV18 with TRBJ2-7; maybe TRBD1 (6 bases). The length of the CDR3 is 14 residues. Germline lookup yields CDR1 KGHSH and CDR2 LQKENI. Deletions cut 2 bases from V and 3 bases from J, with 11 bases between. For the CDR3, the DNA is TGTGCCAGCTCACCAGGGGACAATGACTACGAGCAGTACTTC. Translating gives CASSPGDNDYEQYF.

This clone was detected once. V usage is TRBV7-2 and J usage is TRBJ1-1; D perhaps matches TRBD1 (5 bases). Germline CDR1 and CDR2: SGHTA and FQGNSA. The CDR3 is 15 residues long. V gave up 4 bases and J gave up 8 bases, with 20 bases separating them. CDR3 in amino acids: CASSSQQVAGTEAFF. The CDR3, as DNA: TGTGCCAGCAGCTCACAACAGGTCGCTGGTACCGAAGCTTTCTTT.

Only one count was recorded for this clone. The chain combines TRBV6-5 with TRBJ1-6; 12 bases are shared with TRBD1. The V segment lost 6 bases and the J segment 14 bases; nucleotides outside the gene matches: 11. Germline V lookup: CDR1 MNHEY, CDR2 SVGAGI. This CDR3 region has 15 residues. The CDR3 protein is CASRGTGGIGLTLHF. The CDR3, as DNA: TGTGCCAGCAGGGGGACAGGGGGCATAGGGTTGACCCTCCACTTT.

CDR3 DNA: TGTGCCAGCAGCCCACCGGGACAGGGAGCTCAAGAGACCCAGTACTTC. It is translated as CASSPPGQGAQETQYF. J is TRBJ2-5 and V is TRBV7-6; 9 bases are shared with TRBD1. There are 16 residues in the CDR3. V gave up 5 bases and J gave up 2 bases; unmatched junction bases: 9. Germline V gene data show CDR1 as SGHVS and CDR2 as FNYEAQ.